Each of the 23 T cell receptor beta chains below was sequenced from the same sample in a study of T cells in Graves' hyperthyroidism and ophthalmopathy. Using RNA transcripts as the source, TCR beta CDR3 regions were amplified. The TCR CDR3 was amplified in a first-round RT-PCR using the HTBI primer set. TCRdb ran MiXCR on the multiplex PCR reads and lists one entry per CDR3 protein. The sample shows nearly 600,000 distinct CDR3 sequences, more than 11% of them seen only once. Material: blood. These receptors were collected from a woman aged 25-40 years with Graves' hyperthyroidism that later progressed to Graves' ophthalmopathy.

V is TRBV12-3 or TRBV12-4 and J is TRBJ2-7, with 8 bases lining up with TRBD1. This CDR3 is built from 14 residues. The trim removed 2 bases at V and 6 bases at J, leaving 6 bases unmatched. In nucleotides, the CDR3 is TGTGCCAGCAGTTTACGTGACAGGGGCCCCGAGCAGTACTTC. This codes for CASSLRDRGPEQYF.

The J gene is TRBJ2-5, the V gene TRBV5-1; maybe TRBD1 (5 bases). From germline, CDR1 is SGHRS and CDR2 YFSETQ. This CDR3 is 14 amino acids long. V lost 2 bases and J 3 bases, leaving 11 bases between the germline ends. The CDR3 loop is CASSLGVREETQYF. CDR3 sequence (DNA): TGCGCCAGCAGCTTAGGGGTGAGAGAAGAGACCCAGTACTTC.

This clonotype was counted ten times or more. The CDR3 DNA reads as TGCGCCAGCAGCCGGACGGAGGTCTACCCCAATGAGCAGTTCTTC. This translates into CASSRTEVYPNEQFF. The rearrangement uses TRBV5-1 and TRBJ2-1; D perhaps matches TRBD2 (5 bases). The germline gives CDR1 SGHRS, CDR2 YFSETQ. V gave up 4 bases and J gave up 6 bases, with 17 bases separating them. This CDR3 region has 15 residues.

This clonotype was counted only a few times. The V and J genes are TRBV27 and TRBJ2-7, with 11 bases lining up with TRBD2. This CDR3 contains 16 residues. Germline CDR1 and CDR2: MNHEY and SMNVEV (reference sequence). J lost 2 bases, V lost 3 bases, and 6 bases had no gene match. CDR3 DNA sequence: TGTGCCAGCAGTTTTGGGGTAGCGGGAGGGCCCTACGAGCAGTACTTC. Protein product: CASSFGVAGGPYEQYF.

This clonotype was recorded many times. The V and J genes are TRBV11-2 and TRBJ2-3; unclear D gene. V was pared by 0 bases and J by 5 bases, with 6 bases between. Germline lookup yields CDR1 SGHAT and CDR2 FQNNGV. This CDR3 comprises 13 residues. CDR3 sequence (DNA): TGTGCCAGCAGCTTAGACTTGAAAGATACGCAGTATTTT. It yields the protein CASSLDLKDTQYF.

This clonotype has a count of ten or more. The V gene is TRBV12-5, the J gene TRBJ2-1, with TRBD2 identical over 15 bases. The V gene's germline CDR1 is LGHNT and CDR2 FRNRAP. The CDR3 is made up of 17 amino acids. With 2 bases clipped from V and 8 bases from J, the junction kept 7 bases outside the gene matches. The DNA for the CDR3 is TGTGCTAGTGGTTTGTTCAGGACTAGCGGGAGGGCCGATGAGCAGTTCTTC. Encoded protein: CASGLFRTSGRADEQFF.

This clonotype was picked up many times. Here the CDR3 DNA reads TGTGCCAGCAGTTACAGGGAGGACACTGAAGCTTTCTTT. Its protein is CASSYREDTEAFF. The V gene is TRBV6-5, the J gene TRBJ1-1; D is undetermined. Trimming took off 2 bases at V and 3 bases at J, with 7 bases between the two ends. CDR3 length: 13 residues. Germline V gives CDR1 MNHEY, CDR2 SVGAGI.

The V and J genes are TRBV6-1 and TRBJ2-3; D unresolved. CDR3 length equals 15 residues. Germline V CDR1 and CDR2: MNHNS, SASEGT. Trimming took off 9 bases at V and 0 bases at J, with 16 bases between the two ends. The CDR3 here is CASRIEAGSTDTQYF. Here the CDR3 DNA reads TGTGCCAGTCGGATCGAGGCAGGAAGCACAGATACGCAGTATTTT.

This clonotype was seen ten or more times. The rearrangement joins TRBV15 to TRBJ1-5; D might be TRBD1 (5 bases). In germline, CDR1 is LNHNV, CDR2 YYDKDF (reference sequence). V was cut by 0 bases and J by 0 bases, with 6 bases left in between. The CDR3 spans 15 residues. The CDR3 DNA reads as TGTGCCACCAGCAGAGACAGGGCTAGCAATCAGCCCCAGCATTTT. Translated: CATSRDRASNQPQHF.

Notes on this clonotype: Just one base apart from a much larger clone, this may be a read error. The V and J genes are TRBV30 and TRBJ2-1; possible D gene TRBD1, 6 bases. Germline V lookup: CDR1 GTSNPN, CDR2 SVGIG (reference sequence). The CDR3 runs 15 residues. The CDR3: CAWRVLQGSGNEQFF. DNA for the CDR3: TGTGCCTGGCGTGTACTACAGGGTAGTGGGAATGAGCAGTTCTTC.

This clonotype was recorded many times. The chain uses TRBV11-2 and TRBJ2-7, with D perhaps matching TRBD2 (6 bases). The V gene's germline CDR1 is SGHAT and CDR2 FQNNGV. The CDR3 extends over 13 amino acids. V was pared by 5 bases and J by 7 bases, with 15 bases between. CDR3 sequence (DNA): TGTGCCAGCAGCATCGGGACTCCGGAGGAGCAGTACTTC. Protein: CASSIGTPEEQYF.

This chain connects TRBV19 to TRBJ2-5, with 8 nucleotides matching TRBD1. The CDR3 is made up of 16 amino acids. Trimming removed 1 base from V and 4 bases from J; junction bases left unmatched: 8. Germline lookup yields CDR1 LNHDA and CDR2 SQIVND (reference sequence). CDR3 in amino acids: CASSIGGQGAGETQYF. The CDR3 nucleotides are TGTGCCAGTAGTATAGGAGGGCAGGGGGCCGGAGAGACCCAGTACTTC.

This clonotype turned up a few times. The chain joins TRBV5-1 to TRBJ1-4, with D possibly being TRBD1 (5 bases). The V and J ends lost 5 bases and 4 bases respectively, with 15 bases between them. This CDR3 is 15 amino acids long. Germline CDR1 is SGHRS and CDR2 is YFSETQ. CDR3 coding DNA: TGCGCCAGCAGTTTCACGGAGGGGATTAATGAAAAACTGTTTTTT. Translating gives CASSFTEGINEKLFF.

This clonotype was detected ten times or more. This rearrangement joins TRBV2 to TRBJ2-2; maybe TRBD2 (6 bases). The CDR3 is 14 amino acids. The germline CDR1 and CDR2 sequences are SNHLY and FYNNEI. Deletions cut 7 bases from V and 1 base from J, with 10 bases between. CDR3 loop: CASIGGRNTGELFF. CDR3 coding DNA: TGTGCCAGCATCGGAGGGCGGAACACCGGGGAGCTGTTTTTT.

This clonotype was seen only a few times. CDR3 DNA sequence: TGTGCCAGCAGCTTAAAGATGGGTGGGGAATGGGCTTTCTTT. It codes for CASSLKMGGEWAFF. V and J are TRBV27 and TRBJ1-1, with D hard to call. The germline V gene has CDR1 MNHEY and CDR2 SMNVEV (reference sequence). This CDR3 has 14 amino acids. The ends were cut back, 6 bases at V and 11 bases at J, with 22 bases in the middle.

The chain links TRBV7-9 to TRBJ2-1; the D gene could be TRBD1 or TRBD2 (5 bases each). Germline CDR1 SEHNR, CDR2 FQNEAQ (reference sequence). The V gene lost 1 base and the J gene lost 5 bases, with 12 bases spanning the gap. The CDR3 consists of 15 residues. The CDR3 DNA reads TGTGCCAGCAGCTTAGTGGGACCTCCCGACAATGAGCAGTTCTTC. Translation: CASSLVGPPDNEQFF.

About this clonotype: A much larger clone sits a single nucleotide away, making a read error possible. The chain links TRBV30 to TRBJ1-3; D remains ambiguous. Per germline, CDR1 GTSNPN and CDR2 SVGIG (reference sequence). With 4 bases removed from V and 0 bases from J, the gap between germline ends came to 7 bases. CDR3 length: 13 residues. This chain's CDR3 is CAWNPDSGNTIYF. Here the CDR3 DNA reads TGTGCCTGGAATCCTGACTCTGGAAACACCATATATTTT.

The table lists this clonotype with many counts. V usage is TRBV28 and J usage is TRBJ2-7; TRBD2 is a possible D gene (6 bases). Trimming pared 8 bases from V and 7 bases from J, leaving 24 bases between. The germline V gene encodes CDR1 MDHEN and CDR2 SYDVKM. This CDR3 is 15 amino acids long. This CDR3 reads CASLPPTRAGGEQYF. The CDR3 DNA reads TGTGCCAGCCTACCCCCTACCCGAGCAGGAGGGGAGCAGTACTTC.

The CDR3 nucleotides are TGTGCCAGCAGCTGGTCGACAGGGCGGACTGAAGCTTTCTTT. Protein product: CASSWSTGRTEAFF. The chain has TRBV5-6 and TRBJ1-1, with 7 bases identical to TRBD1. The CDR3 spans 14 residues. Germline trimming cut 3 bases from V and 5 bases from J; bases unmatched to any gene: 7. CDR1 is SGHDT, CDR2 YYEEEE, per germline.

The table lists this clonotype with a few counts. The V call is TRBV2, the J call TRBJ1-5, with 10 bases identical to TRBD1. Germline CDR1 SNHLY, CDR2 FYNNEI. This CDR3 comprises 16 residues. J was trimmed by 2 bases and V by 6 bases; bases with no gene match: 7. The chain's CDR3 is CASSLPGQGGNQPQHF. DNA of the CDR3: TGTGCCAGCAGCCTACCTGGACAGGGGGGCAATCAGCCCCAGCATTTT.

The rearrangement joins TRBV20-1 to TRBJ2-1, with 9 bases identical to TRBD2. Germline V gene data show CDR1 as DFQATT and CDR2 as SNEGSKA (reference sequence). V was pared by 3 bases and J by 8 bases, with 8 bases of the junction left unmatched. CDR3 length: 14 residues. The CDR3 loop is CSASIGREGDEQFF. The CDR3 DNA is TGCAGTGCTAGCATTGGGCGGGAGGGTGATGAGCAGTTCTTC.

This clonotype was seen more than once but under ten times. This sequence joins TRBV6-2 or TRBV6-3 and TRBJ2-4, with D unclear. Per the germline V gene, CDR1 is MNHEY and CDR2 is SVGEGT. Trimming took off 6 bases at V and 6 bases at J, with 18 bases between the two ends. This CDR3 is 15 amino acids long. CDR3 coding DNA: TGTGCCAGCAGCGCCCTCCAAGGCGGCCTAAACATTCAGTACTTC. The encoded protein is CASSALQGGLNIQYF.

This clonotype was counted many times. The gene calls are TRBV5-1 and TRBJ2-3; 9 bases are a match to TRBD2. Germline values: CDR1 SGHRS, CDR2 YFSETQ. The CDR3 has 15 residues. V gave up 4 bases and J gave up 4 bases; unmatched junction bases: 7. The DNA of the CDR3 is TGCGCCAGCAGCCCGGATAGCGGGGGCCCAGATACGCAGTATTTT. This gives the protein CASSPDSGGPDTQYF.